This TCR beta chain was sequenced during a study of T cells in women clearing cervical HPV infection. Study in general: Controls gave blood once infection was undetectable; cases at lesion identification. The study's findings and limits: Cases carried less TRBV6-7 than controls: about 0.1% versus 0.15%. Repertoire richness, not evenness, was significantly elevated in CIN3+ cases versus controls.

The repertoire was sequenced with immunoSEQ multiplex PCR; TCRdb's copy has only in-frame clones and lacks some. Recorded for this sample: more than 20,000 clones. About this clone: Its antigen remains unidentified. The read terminates 3 residues ahead of where the CDR3 ends, so the germline J gene completes it.

CDR1 is SNHLY, CDR2 FYNNEI, per germline. Trimming cost V 6 bases and J 5 bases, with 16 bases left between them. CDR3 length: 14 residues. HPV was found by MY09/MY11 PCR and dot-blot genotyping. This receptor was identified in a woman aged 18 to 75 with a cervical HPV16 infection that either progressed to CIN3+ or cleared (not recorded which). Sample: blood buffy coat. The chain links TRBV2 to TRBJ2-5; tentatively, D is TRBD2 (5 bases). The sequenced CDR3 bases are TGTGCCAGCAGGGATGGGAGACTAATGGAGACC. Translated, it gives CASRDGRLMET. The full CDR3 protein reads CASRDGRLMETQYF.